The subject of this entry is one TCR beta chain. The Seattle patients, enrolled during active infection, were followed longitudinally. The protocol was immunoSEQ multiplex PCR, while the TCRdb copy is restricted to in-frame clones and leaves out a portion. The table lists just under 350,000 clones, 88% of them singletons. CDR1 is MGHRA and CDR2 is YSYEKL in the germline V gene. This CDR3 is 16 amino acids long. After removal of 5 bases from V and 0 bases from J, the junction contained 6 bases not matched to a gene. This sample stems from a study of blood T cell repertoires in COVID-19. Study context: Donors in the United States, Italy and Spain gave samples during acute or convalescent COVID-19.

What was sequenced was peripheral blood. This chain connects TRBV4-1 to TRBJ1-4; TRBD1 agrees at 7 bases. This receptor was obtained from a woman in her 70s with COVID-19, enrolled during active disease. The CDR3 DNA is TGCGCCAGCAGCTATGACAGGGTTGCAACTAATGAAAAACTGTTTTTT. Translated, it gives CASSYDRVATNEKLFF.